Following are 15 T cell receptor beta chains from one sample sequenced in a study of T-cell reconstitution after alpha-beta-depleted transplantation in children. The library targeted TCRbeta and was prepared with unique molecular identifiers. TCRdb re-called the PCR reads through MiXCR, storing one row per CDR3 protein. This table has 700,000 to 950,000 distinct CDR3 sequences, around 17% appearing once. Sequenced material: PBMCs, mostly from graft donor cells, taken 360 days after TCRalphabeta/CD19-depleted stem cell transplant. Receptors originate from a male patient between 10 and 17 years old who had a stem cell transplant for acute lymphoblastic leukemia, so the T cells may come from the graft donor.

In DNA, the CDR3 is TGTGCCAGCAGCCCCCTAAGGGGACAGGGTTTGGATGGCTACACCTTC. Encoded protein: CASSPLRGQGLDGYTF. This sequence joins TRBV4-2 and TRBJ1-2, with TRBD1 matching 9 bases. The J segment lost 6 bases and the V segment lost 4 bases, leaving 12 bases of the junction unmatched. Germline values: CDR1 LGHNA, CDR2 YNFKEQ. CDR3 size: 16 residues.

This clonotype occurred a few times. This chain links TRBV12-3 or TRBV12-4 with TRBJ1-2; 10 nucleotides agree with TRBD1. The CDR3 contains 15 residues. The J segment lost 4 bases and the V segment lost 4 bases, leaving 6 bases of the junction unmatched. The CDR3 bases are TGTGCCAGCAGTTCCCGGGACAGGGGCCCCTATGGCTACACCTTC. This encodes CASSSRDRGPYGYTF.

This clonotype was picked up many times. This chain links TRBV29-1 with TRBJ2-3; TRBD2 matches at 10 bases. The CDR3 totals 14 residues. J gave up 7 bases and V 3 bases, and 7 bases lay outside the gene matches. From germline, CDR1 is SQVTM and CDR2 ANQGSEA. CDR3 loop: CSVDPAGGPNTQYF. CDR3 nucleotides: TGCAGCGTTGATCCAGCGGGAGGGCCAAATACGCAGTATTTT.

This chain joins TRBV2 and TRBJ2-7, with D uncertain. V was pared by 0 bases and J by 4 bases, with 10 bases between. The CDR3 consists of 14 residues. Germline V CDR1 and CDR2: SNHLY, FYNNEI. DNA for the CDR3: TGTGCCAGCAGTGAAGCAGGCAACGTTTACGAGCAGTACTTC. Its protein product is CASSEAGNVYEQYF.

The V call is TRBV5-4, the J call TRBJ2-2; TRBD2 might be the D (6 bases). The CDR3 runs 15 residues. CDR1 SGHNT and CDR2 YYREEE come from the germline V gene (reference sequence). Trimming shortened V by 5 bases and J by 1 base, and 12 bases separated the two germline ends. The CDR3 region is CASREAGRNTGELFF. The CDR3 DNA follows: TGTGCCAGCAGGGAGGCGGGGCGGAACACCGGGGAGCTGTTTTTT.

This clonotype has just a few counts. The gene calls are TRBV5-1 and TRBJ2-2; a possible D gene is TRBD2 (5 bases). The ends were cut back, 4 bases at V and 8 bases at J, with 18 bases in the middle. Germline-derived CDR1 and CDR2 are SGHRS and YFSETQ. The CDR3 loop spans 15 amino acids. The CDR3: CASSTPGEGDGELFF. In DNA form, the CDR3 reads TGCGCCAGCAGCACCCCTGGTGAGGGAGATGGGGAGCTGTTTTTT.

The chain couples TRBV15 to TRBJ2-2; 13 positions agree with TRBD2. This CDR3 spans 21 amino acids. V dropped 3 bases and J dropped 0; count of bases not matched to a gene: 13. From germline, CDR1 is LNHNV and CDR2 YYDKDF (reference sequence). The DNA for the CDR3 is TGTGCCACCAGCAGCACCGGACTAGCGGGAGTGATTGTAGCGAACACCGGGGAGCTGTTTTTT. This gives the protein CATSSTGLAGVIVANTGELFF.

The chain uses TRBV20-1 and TRBJ2-1; either TRBD1 or TRBD2 may fit D (5 bases each). Germline values: CDR1 DFQATT, CDR2 SNEGSKA (reference sequence). V was trimmed by 4 bases and J by 6 bases, leaving 22 bases between them. The CDR3 is 16 residues long. The CDR3 here is CSATPSMGRGANEQFF. The CDR3, as DNA: TGCAGTGCTACCCCCTCTATGGGCCGAGGGGCCAATGAGCAGTTCTTC.

This chain links TRBV4-1 with TRBJ2-7; 11 nucleotides align to TRBD2. V gave up 1 base and J gave up 2 bases; unmatched junction bases: 10. The germline V gene has CDR1 MGHRA and CDR2 YSYEKL. This CDR3 spans 18 amino acids. The DNA for the CDR3 is TGCGCCAGCAGCCAAGGGGAGGGACTAGCGGTTCTCACCTACGAGCAGTACTTC. This encodes CASSQGEGLAVLTYEQYF.

This clonotype was recorded a few times. The CDR3 bases are TGTGCCAGCAGTTTCGGACAGGTCGAGACCCAGTACTTC. It translates to CASSFGQVETQYF. The gene calls are TRBV27 and TRBJ2-5, with TRBD1 matching 7 bases. The CDR3 spans 13 residues. Germline trimming cut 3 bases from V and 5 bases from J; bases unmatched to any gene: 3. Germline assignment: CDR1 MNHEY and CDR2 SMNVEV (reference sequence).

This clonotype was counted a few times. The chain combines TRBV7-9 with TRBJ1-5; D is possibly TRBD1 (6 bases). This CDR3 region has 17 residues. The germline CDR1 and CDR2 sequences are SEHNR and FQNEAQ (reference sequence). V was trimmed by 0 bases and J by 4 bases, leaving 16 bases between them. This CDR3 reads CASSLAPRQGHNQPQHF. The CDR3 coding sequence is TGTGCCAGCAGCTTAGCGCCGCGGCAGGGGCATAATCAGCCCCAGCATTTT.

The chain couples TRBV10-3 to TRBJ2-1; D is possibly TRBD1 (6 bases). CDR1 and CDR2 (germline): ENHRY, SYGVKD. Trimming cost V 6 bases and J 4 bases, with 19 bases left between them. The CDR3 covers 16 residues. This CDR3 is CAIRKDRQVKYNEQFF. In DNA form, the CDR3 reads TGTGCCATCAGAAAAGACAGACAGGTTAAATACAATGAGCAGTTCTTC.

This clonotype was seen ten or more times. The chain uses TRBV10-1 and TRBJ1-2; D is unresolved. Germline loops: CDR1 WNHNN, CDR2 SYGVQD (reference sequence). Trimming took 3 bases from V and 5 from J, leaving 10 bases between them. This CDR3 region has 13 residues. The CDR3 sequence is CASSDGGRYGYTF. CDR3 bases: TGCGCCAGCAGTGACGGAGGAAGATATGGCTACACCTTC.

The chain carries TRBV20-1 and TRBJ2-7; TRBD1 matches at 7 bases. The CDR3 runs 12 residues. The trim removed 1 base at V and 7 bases at J, leaving 4 bases unmatched. Per germline, CDR1 DFQATT and CDR2 SNEGSKA (reference sequence). This CDR3 is CSARADRAEQYF. CDR3 bases: TGCAGTGCTAGAGCCGACAGGGCTGAGCAGTACTTC.

A few counts support this clonotype. J is TRBJ2-3 and V is TRBV5-6; 12 positions match TRBD2. Per germline, CDR1 SGHDT and CDR2 YYEEEE. CDR3 length: 17 amino acids. Germline trimming cut 3 bases from V and 2 bases from J; bases unmatched to any gene: 7. CDR3 in amino acids: CASSCGLAGTVTDTQYF. The CDR3 DNA is TGTGCCAGCAGCTGCGGACTAGCGGGAACTGTCACAGATACGCAGTATTTT.